The T cell receptor beta chain described here comes from a study of blood T cell repertoires in COVID-19. Study overall: Sources were T cells, B-cell-depleted T cells, or PBMCs; the material itself was cDNA or gDNA.

Germline V CDR1 and CDR2: MNHEY, SMNVEV (reference sequence). The CDR3 is 14 residues long. V was trimmed by 2 bases and J by 4 bases, leaving 8 bases between them. Original handling: Reference gene primer amplification in the assay estimated nucleated cell counts. Sequencing used immunoSEQ multiplex PCR; TCRdb keeps in-frame clones, though not all of them. The V and J calls and clone size were taken over from that table, and D and trimming were inferred from the DNA. The sample records roughly 250,000 clones, more than 70% being singletons. This clone has only one observation. Sequencing used PBMCs or T cells enriched from blood (not recorded which). The chain has TRBV27 and TRBJ1-4; D is unresolved. The sequence was collected from a woman aged 40 to 50 with acute COVID-19. CDR3 DNA: TGTGCCAGCAGTTTAGCACAGTTTAATGAAAAACTGTTTTTT. Its protein is CASSLAQFNEKLFF.